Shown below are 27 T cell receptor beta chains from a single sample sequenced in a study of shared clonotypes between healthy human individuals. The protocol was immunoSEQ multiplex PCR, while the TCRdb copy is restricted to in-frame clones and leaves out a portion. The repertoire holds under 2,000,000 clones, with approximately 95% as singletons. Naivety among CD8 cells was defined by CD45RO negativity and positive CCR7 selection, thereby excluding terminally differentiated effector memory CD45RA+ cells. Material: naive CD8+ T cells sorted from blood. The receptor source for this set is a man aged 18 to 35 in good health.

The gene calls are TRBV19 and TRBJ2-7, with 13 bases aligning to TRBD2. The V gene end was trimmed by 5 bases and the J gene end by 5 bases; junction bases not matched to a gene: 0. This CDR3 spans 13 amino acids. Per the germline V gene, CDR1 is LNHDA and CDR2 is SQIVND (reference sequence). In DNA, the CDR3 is TGTGCCAGTAGTGGACTAGCGGGAGACGAGCAGTACTTC. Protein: CASSGLAGDEQYF.

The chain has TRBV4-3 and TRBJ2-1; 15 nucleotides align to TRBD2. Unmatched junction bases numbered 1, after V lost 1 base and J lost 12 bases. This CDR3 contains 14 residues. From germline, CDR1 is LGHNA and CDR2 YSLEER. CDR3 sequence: CASSQGGLAGGQFF. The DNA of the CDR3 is TGCGCCAGCAGCCAAGGGGGACTAGCGGGAGGGCAGTTCTTC.

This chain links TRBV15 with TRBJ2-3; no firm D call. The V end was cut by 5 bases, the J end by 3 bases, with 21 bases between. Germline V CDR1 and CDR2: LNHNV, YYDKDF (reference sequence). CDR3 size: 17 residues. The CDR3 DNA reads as TGTGCCACCAGCGGCGCATTAGGGCCCTTAGGGACAGATACGCAGTATTTT. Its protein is CATSGALGPLGTDTQYF.

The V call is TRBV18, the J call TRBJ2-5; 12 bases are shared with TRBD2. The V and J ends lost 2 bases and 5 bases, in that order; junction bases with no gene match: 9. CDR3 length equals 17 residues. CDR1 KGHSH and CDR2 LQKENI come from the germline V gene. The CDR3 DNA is TGTGCCAGCTCACCAAGAGGACTAGCGGGGTTGAGGGAGACCCAGTACTTC. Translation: CASSPRGLAGLRETQYF.

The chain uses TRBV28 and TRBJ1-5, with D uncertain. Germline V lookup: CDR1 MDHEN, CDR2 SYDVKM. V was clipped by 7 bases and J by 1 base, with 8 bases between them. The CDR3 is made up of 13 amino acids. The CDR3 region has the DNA TGTGCCAGCACAGGACGGAGCAATCAGCCCCAGCATTTT. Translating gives CASTGRSNQPQHF.

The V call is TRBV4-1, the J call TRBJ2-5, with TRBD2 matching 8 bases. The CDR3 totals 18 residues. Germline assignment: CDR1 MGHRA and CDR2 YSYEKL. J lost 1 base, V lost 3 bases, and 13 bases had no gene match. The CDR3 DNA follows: TGCGCCAGCAGCCAGAGTACTAGCGGCGGGACCTTCCAAGAGACCCAGTACTTC. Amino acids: CASSQSTSGGTFQETQYF.

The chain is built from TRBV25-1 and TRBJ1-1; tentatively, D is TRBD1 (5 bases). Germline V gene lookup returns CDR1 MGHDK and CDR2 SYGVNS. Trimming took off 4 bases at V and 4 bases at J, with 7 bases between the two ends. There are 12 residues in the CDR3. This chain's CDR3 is CASSAGLTEAFF. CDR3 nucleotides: TGTGCCAGCAGTGCGGGGCTCACTGAAGCTTTCTTT.

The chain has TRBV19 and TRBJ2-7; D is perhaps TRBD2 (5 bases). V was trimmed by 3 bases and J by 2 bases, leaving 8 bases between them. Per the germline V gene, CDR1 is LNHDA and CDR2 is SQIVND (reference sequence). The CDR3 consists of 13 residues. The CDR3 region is CASSMTGTYEQYF. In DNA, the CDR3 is TGTGCCAGTAGTATGACGGGGACCTACGAGCAGTACTTC.

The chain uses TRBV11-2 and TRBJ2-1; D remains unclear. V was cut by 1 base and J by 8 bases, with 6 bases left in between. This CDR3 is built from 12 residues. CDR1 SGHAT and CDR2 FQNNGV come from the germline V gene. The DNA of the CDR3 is TGTGCCAGCAGCTTAGGGCTGGATGAGCAGTTCTTC. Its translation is CASSLGLDEQFF.

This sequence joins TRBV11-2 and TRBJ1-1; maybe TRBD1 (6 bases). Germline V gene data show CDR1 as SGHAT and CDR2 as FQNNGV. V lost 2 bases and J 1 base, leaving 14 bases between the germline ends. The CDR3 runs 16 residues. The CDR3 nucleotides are TGTGCCAGCAGCTTAACAGTCAGGGGTACGAACACTGAAGCTTTCTTT. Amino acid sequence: CASSLTVRGTNTEAFF.

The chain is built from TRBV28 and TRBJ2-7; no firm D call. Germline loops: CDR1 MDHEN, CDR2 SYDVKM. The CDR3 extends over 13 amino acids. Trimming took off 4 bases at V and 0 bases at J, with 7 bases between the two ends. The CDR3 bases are TGTGCCAGCAGTTCTTGGCACTCCTACGAGCAGTACTTC. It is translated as CASSSWHSYEQYF.

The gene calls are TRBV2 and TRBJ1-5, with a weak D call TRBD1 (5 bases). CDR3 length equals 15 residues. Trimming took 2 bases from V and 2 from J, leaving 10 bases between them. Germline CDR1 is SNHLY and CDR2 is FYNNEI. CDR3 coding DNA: TGTGCCAGCAGTGAATGGGGCCAGGGCAATCAGCCCCAGCATTTT. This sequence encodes CASSEWGQGNQPQHF.

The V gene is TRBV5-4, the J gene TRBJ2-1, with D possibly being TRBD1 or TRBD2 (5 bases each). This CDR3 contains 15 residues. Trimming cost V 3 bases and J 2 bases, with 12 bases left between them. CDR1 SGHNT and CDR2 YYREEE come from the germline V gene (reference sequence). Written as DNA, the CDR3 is TGTGCCAGCAGCTACCGAGGGGCCCCCTACAATGAGCAGTTCTTC. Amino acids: CASSYRGAPYNEQFF.

CDR3 coding DNA: TGTGCCAGCAGTCCGAGGGTTGATGGCACAGATACGCAGTATTTT. Translating gives CASSPRVDGTDTQYF. V gene TRBV28 combines with J gene TRBJ2-3; D may be TRBD2 (5 bases). Trimming removed 5 bases from V and 1 base from J, with 13 bases in between. Germline V gene lookup returns CDR1 MDHEN and CDR2 SYDVKM. This CDR3 spans 15 amino acids.

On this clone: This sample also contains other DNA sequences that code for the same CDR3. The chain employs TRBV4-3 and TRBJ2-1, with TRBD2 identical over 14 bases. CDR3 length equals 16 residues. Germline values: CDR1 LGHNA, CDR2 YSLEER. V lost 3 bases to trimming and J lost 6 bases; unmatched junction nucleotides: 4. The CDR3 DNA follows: TGCGCCAGCAGCCAGGGACTAGCGGGAGCCTTCAATGAGCAGTTCTTC. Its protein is CASSQGLAGAFNEQFF.

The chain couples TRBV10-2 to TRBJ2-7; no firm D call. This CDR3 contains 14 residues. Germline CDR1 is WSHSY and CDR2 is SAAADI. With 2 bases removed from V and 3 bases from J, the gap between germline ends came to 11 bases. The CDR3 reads CASSEEAWNYEQYF. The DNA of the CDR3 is TGCGCCAGCAGTGAGGAGGCATGGAACTACGAGCAGTACTTC.

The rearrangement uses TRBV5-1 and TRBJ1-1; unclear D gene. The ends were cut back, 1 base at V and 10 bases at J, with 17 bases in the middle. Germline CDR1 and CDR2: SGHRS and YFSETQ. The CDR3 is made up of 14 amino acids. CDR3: CASSLRSDALGAFF. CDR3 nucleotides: TGCGCCAGCAGCTTGAGATCGGACGCTTTAGGAGCTTTCTTT.

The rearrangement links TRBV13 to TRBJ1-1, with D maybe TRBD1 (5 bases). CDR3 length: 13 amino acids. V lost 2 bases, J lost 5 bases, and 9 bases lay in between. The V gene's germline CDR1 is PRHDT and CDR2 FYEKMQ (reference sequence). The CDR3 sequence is CASSLRKGTEAFF. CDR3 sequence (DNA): TGTGCCAGCAGCTTAAGAAAGGGGACTGAAGCTTTCTTT.

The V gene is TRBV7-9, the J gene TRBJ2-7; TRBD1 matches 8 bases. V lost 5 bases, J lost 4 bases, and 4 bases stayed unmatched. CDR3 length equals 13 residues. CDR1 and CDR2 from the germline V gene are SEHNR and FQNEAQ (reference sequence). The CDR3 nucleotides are TGTGCCAGCAGCGTGGACAGGGCGTACGAGCAGTACTTC. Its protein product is CASSVDRAYEQYF.

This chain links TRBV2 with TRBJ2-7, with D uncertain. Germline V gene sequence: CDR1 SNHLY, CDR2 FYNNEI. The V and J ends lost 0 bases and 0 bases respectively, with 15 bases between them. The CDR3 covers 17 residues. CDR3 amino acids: CASSEALRELFSYEQYF. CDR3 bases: TGTGCCAGCAGTGAAGCGCTTCGAGAGTTATTCTCCTACGAGCAGTACTTC.

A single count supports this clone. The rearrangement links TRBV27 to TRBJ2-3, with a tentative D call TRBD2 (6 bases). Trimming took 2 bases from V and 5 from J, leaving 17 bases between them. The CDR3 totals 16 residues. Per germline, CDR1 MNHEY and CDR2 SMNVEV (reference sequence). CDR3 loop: CASSLRFGGSLDTQYF. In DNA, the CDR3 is TGTGCCAGCAGTTTAAGGTTCGGAGGGAGTTTAGATACGCAGTATTTT.

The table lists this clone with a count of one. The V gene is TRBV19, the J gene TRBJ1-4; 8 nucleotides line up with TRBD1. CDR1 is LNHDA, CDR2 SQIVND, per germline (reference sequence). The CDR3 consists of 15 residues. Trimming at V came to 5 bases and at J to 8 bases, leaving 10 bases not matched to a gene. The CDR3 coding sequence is TGTGCCAGTAGTTTGGACGGACAGGGCACCGAAAAACTGTTTTTT. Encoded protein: CASSLDGQGTEKLFF.

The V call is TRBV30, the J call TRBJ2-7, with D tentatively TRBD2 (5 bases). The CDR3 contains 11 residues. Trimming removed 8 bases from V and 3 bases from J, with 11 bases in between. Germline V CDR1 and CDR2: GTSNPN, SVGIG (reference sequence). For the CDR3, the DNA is TGTGCCGGTCTCCGGGGCTACGAGCAGTACTTC. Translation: CAGLRGYEQYF.

CDR3 bases: TGTGCCAGCAGCGCGGCGAATGAGCAGTTCTTC. Translation gives CASSAANEQFF. The rearrangement joins TRBV5-4 to TRBJ2-1; D remains ambiguous. The CDR3 has 11 amino acids. V was cut by 4 bases and J by 7 bases, with 6 bases left in between. Germline values: CDR1 SGHNT, CDR2 YYREEE (reference sequence).

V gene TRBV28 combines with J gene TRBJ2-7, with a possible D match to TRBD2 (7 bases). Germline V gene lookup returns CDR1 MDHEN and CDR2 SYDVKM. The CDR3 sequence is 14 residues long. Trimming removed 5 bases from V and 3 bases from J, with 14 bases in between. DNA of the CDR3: TGTGCCAGCAGTCCAGTGGGGGGGCGCTACGAGCAGTACTTC. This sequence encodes CASSPVGGRYEQYF.

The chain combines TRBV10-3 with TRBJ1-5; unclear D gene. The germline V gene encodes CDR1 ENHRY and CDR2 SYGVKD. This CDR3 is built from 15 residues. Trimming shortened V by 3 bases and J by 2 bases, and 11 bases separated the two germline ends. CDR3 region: CAISDPGFGNQPQHF. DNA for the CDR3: TGTGCCATCAGTGATCCTGGGTTTGGCAATCAGCCCCAGCATTTT.

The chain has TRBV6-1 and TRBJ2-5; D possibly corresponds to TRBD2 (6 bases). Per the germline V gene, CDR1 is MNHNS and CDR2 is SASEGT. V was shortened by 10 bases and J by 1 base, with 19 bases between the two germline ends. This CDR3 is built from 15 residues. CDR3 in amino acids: CAKSTLAILQETQYF. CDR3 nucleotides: TGTGCCAAAAGTACGCTAGCGATTCTCCAAGAGACCCAGTACTTC.